The 25 T cell receptor beta chains below come from one sample, sequenced in a study of blood T cell repertoires in COVID-19 (dated by TCRdb to the early 2020s). The library was prepared using the immunoSEQ multiplex PCR assay. TCRdb took over this immuneACCESS table, retaining in-frame rearrangements with V and J assigned. Such tables are incomplete; in checked studies, under half of the missing clones stem from an unresolved V gene, and the remainder is unexplained. This sample comprises about 430,000 clones, roughly 90% of them detected only once. About 0.91% of the sample comes from the top ten. Material: peripheral blood. The receptors stem from a man aged 18 to 29 with COVID-19, enrolled during active disease.

This chain connects TRBV19 to TRBJ2-1, with D possibly TRBD2 on 6 matching bases. CDR1 LNHDA and CDR2 SQIVND come from the germline V gene (reference sequence). The CDR3 is made up of 15 amino acids. Trimming cost V 5 bases and J 7 bases, with 18 bases left between them. The CDR3 spells CASSQTSVVTNEQFF. The CDR3 DNA follows: TGTGCCAGTAGTCAGACTAGTGTAGTAACAAATGAGCAGTTCTTC.

The V and J genes are TRBV6-5 and TRBJ1-5; perhaps TRBD1 as D (5 bases). The V gene's germline CDR1 is MNHEY and CDR2 SVGAGI. V lost 7 bases and J lost 11, with 12 bases in between. The CDR3 sequence is 11 residues long. The CDR3 loop is CASTQGGAQHF. CDR3 DNA: TGTGCCAGCACTCAAGGAGGGGCCCAGCATTTT.

The chain recombines TRBV6-5 with TRBJ2-1; 9 nucleotides align to TRBD2. The germline V gene has CDR1 MNHEY and CDR2 SVGAGI. The CDR3 spans 16 residues. The junction had 9 bases not matched to a gene; V was cut back by 2 bases and J by 7 bases. In DNA form, the CDR3 reads TGTGCCAGCAGTTACGGGGCGGGAGGGCCACCAAATGAGCAGTTCTTC. Protein product: CASSYGAGGPPNEQFF.

The rearrangement uses TRBV2 and TRBJ2-3, with no clear D. The CDR3 spans 12 residues. Between the trimmed V and J ends, which lost 6 bases and 4 bases, there was a span of 8 bases. Germline CDR1 and CDR2: SNHLY and FYNNEI. The CDR3 DNA reads as TGTGCCAGCAGGGCGGAATCAGATACGCAGTATTTT. This sequence encodes CASRAESDTQYF. Using reference TRBV2 and TRBJ2-3 for the parts outside the CDR3, the full variable domain is EPEVTQTPSHQVTQMGQEVILRCVPISNHLYFYWYRQILGQKVEFLVSFYNNEISEKSEIFDDQFSVERPDGSNFTLKIRSTKLEDSAMYFCASRAESDTQYFGPGTRLTVL.

The rearrangement uses TRBV7-2 and TRBJ1-2; a possible D gene is TRBD1 (6 bases). The CDR3 consists of 13 residues. CDR1 is SGHTA and CDR2 is FQGNSA in the germline V gene. Trimming shortened V by 2 bases and J by 13 bases, and 17 bases separated the two germline ends. CDR3 sequence: CASSLRRGRSSTF. CDR3 nucleotide sequence: TGTGCCAGCAGCTTACGCAGGGGAAGATCTTCCACCTTC.

This clone was counted once. The rearrangement links TRBV5-6 to TRBJ2-3, with 8 bases aligning to TRBD2. In germline, CDR1 is SGHDT, CDR2 YYEEEE. The CDR3 is made up of 17 amino acids. Losses at the gene ends were 0 bases for V and 2 bases for J; bases not matched to a gene: 8. CDR3 nucleotides: TGTGCCAGCAGCTTGGGGTTACTAGCGGAGATCACAGATACGCAGTATTTT. It is translated as CASSLGLLAEITDTQYF. Variable domain in full (rest from reference TRBV5-6 and TRBJ2-3): DAGVTQSPTHLIKTRGQQVTLRCSPKSGHDTVSWYQQALGQGPQFIFQYYEEEERQRGNFPDRFSGHQFPNYSSELNVNALLLGDSALYLCASSLGLLAEITDTQYFGPGTRLTVL.

This chain uses TRBV15 with TRBJ2-5; D call uncertain. V dropped 0 bases and J dropped 5 bases, with 10 bases sitting between them. Germline V gene sequence: CDR1 LNHNV, CDR2 YYDKDF (reference sequence). The CDR3 has 14 amino acids. CDR3 bases: TGTGCCACCAGCAGAGATCGCAGCGATGAGACCCAGTACTTC. This codes for CATSRDRSDETQYF.

This sequence joins TRBV25-1 and TRBJ2-3; possible D gene TRBD2, 5 bases. The CDR3 totals 12 residues. Germline lookup yields CDR1 MGHDK and CDR2 SYGVNS. Between the trimmed V and J ends, which lost 1 base and 6 bases, there was a span of 5 bases. The CDR3 DNA is TGTGCCAGCAGTGAATGGAGGGATACGCAGTATTTT. It is translated as CASSEWRDTQYF.

This rearrangement joins TRBV3-1 (or the pseudogene TRBV3-2) to TRBJ2-4; 7 nucleotides agree with TRBD2. The CDR3 runs 15 residues. The germline CDR1 and CDR2 sequences are LGHDT and YNNKEL (reference sequence). V shed 4 bases, J shed 1 base, and the junction held 4 bases outside the gene matches. The CDR3 sequence is CASSLRTSAKNIQYF. The CDR3 bases are TGTGCCAGCAGCCTCCGGACTAGTGCCAAAAACATTCAGTACTTC.

The chain recombines TRBV4-2 with TRBJ1-6; 9 bases are a match to TRBD1. From germline, CDR1 is LGHNA and CDR2 YNFKEQ. Germline trimming cut 3 bases from V and 5 bases from J; bases unmatched to any gene: 5. This CDR3 has 16 residues. The chain's CDR3 is CASSQGQGKDNSPLHF. The DNA of the CDR3 is TGTGCCAGCAGCCAGGGACAGGGAAAAGATAATTCACCCCTCCACTTT.

This rearrangement joins TRBV10-3 to TRBJ2-1; the match to TRBD2 covers 7 bases. J was trimmed by 4 bases and V by 2 bases; bases with no gene match: 14. Per the germline V gene, CDR1 is ENHRY and CDR2 is SYGVKD. The CDR3 spans 18 residues. The CDR3 region has the DNA TGTGCCATCAGTGAGGGGTTGTCCCTAGCGGATACTTACAATGAGCAGTTCTTC. This codes for CAISEGLSLADTYNEQFF.

The rearrangement links TRBV5-4 to TRBJ2-5; TRBD1 agrees at 7 bases. This CDR3 region has 15 residues. J lost 4 bases, V lost 4 bases, and 10 bases had no gene match. Germline V gives CDR1 SGHNT, CDR2 YYREEE (reference sequence). The DNA of the CDR3 is TGTGCCAGCAGCCATTTTTCAGGGGGTCGAGAGACCCAGTACTTC. It codes for CASSHFSGGRETQYF. Together with reference TRBV5-4 and TRBJ2-5, the CDR3 gives the full variable domain: ETGVTQSPTHLIKTRGQQVTLRCSSQSGHNTVSWYQQALGQGPQFIFQYYREEENGRGNFPPRFSGLQFPNYSSELNVNALELDDSALYLCASSHFSGGRETQYFGPGTRLLVL.

J is TRBJ1-3 and V is TRBV19; weak D call: TRBD1 (5 bases). The ends were cut back, 7 bases at V and 1 base at J, with 17 bases in the middle. Germline assignment: CDR1 LNHDA and CDR2 SQIVND (reference sequence). The CDR3 runs 16 residues. The CDR3 DNA sequence: TGTGCCAGTAACAACCCAGGGATTAATTCTGGAAACACCATATATTTT. Its protein is CASNNPGINSGNTIYF.

Of note for this clone: Other DNA sequences from this sample encode an identical CDR3 as well. The rearrangement uses TRBV5-4 and TRBJ2-1; possibly TRBD1 for D (5 bases). The CDR3 totals 11 residues. V was clipped by 2 bases and J by 9 bases, with 6 bases between them. The germline gives CDR1 SGHNT, CDR2 YYREEE (reference sequence). CDR3 residues: CASSLRGEQFF. CDR3 in DNA: TGTGCCAGCAGCTTAAGGGGTGAGCAGTTCTTC. Based on the CDR3 plus reference TRBV5-4 and TRBJ2-1, the full variable domain is ETGVTQSPTHLIKTRGQQVTLRCSSQSGHNTVSWYQQALGQGPQFIFQYYREEENGRGNFPPRFSGLQFPNYSSELNVNALELDDSALYLCASSLRGEQFFGPGTRLTVL.

The genes are TRBV13 and TRBJ1-1; 8 nucleotides match TRBD1. V lost 4 bases and J lost 4; bases outside the gene matches: 5. CDR3 length equals 14 residues. Germline V gene lookup returns CDR1 PRHDT and CDR2 FYEKMQ (reference sequence). CDR3: CASSSDRGITEAFF. The CDR3 DNA follows: TGTGCCAGCAGCTCTGACAGGGGAATCACTGAAGCTTTCTTT.

This chain links TRBV7-9 with TRBJ2-7; TRBD2 is a possible D gene (5 bases). Germline-derived CDR1 and CDR2 are SEHNR and FQNEAQ (reference sequence). CDR3 size: 12 residues. V was cut by 2 bases and J by 6 bases, with 8 bases left in between. The CDR3 nucleotides read TGTGCCAGCAGCTTATCCGGGGTCGAGCAGTACTTC. Protein product: CASSLSGVEQYF.

V usage is TRBV5-1 and J usage is TRBJ2-7, with 9 positions matching TRBD1. This CDR3 comprises 15 residues. Germline loops: CDR1 SGHRS, CDR2 YFSETQ. After removal of 7 bases from V and 5 bases from J, the junction contained 13 bases not matched to a gene. The CDR3 DNA is TGCGCCAGCCGCTCGATGCCGGGACAGGGACACGAGCAGTACTTC. Protein product: CASRSMPGQGHEQYF. Supplemented by reference TRBV5-1 and TRBJ2-7, the full variable domain reads KAGVTQTPRYLIKTRGQQVTLSCSPISGHRSVSWYQQTPGQGLQFLFEYFSETQRNKGNFPGRFSGRQFSNSRSEMNVSTLELGDSALYLCASRSMPGQGHEQYFGPGTRLTVT.

This rearrangement joins TRBV5-1 to TRBJ1-4; D unresolved. The ends were cut back, 5 bases at V and 8 bases at J, with 10 bases in the middle. This CDR3 comprises 12 residues. CDR1 is SGHRS and CDR2 is YFSETQ in the germline V gene. DNA of the CDR3: TGCGCCAGCAGTCGAGGGAGAGAAAAACTGTTTTTT. Translating gives CASSRGREKLFF.

This chain links TRBV5-8 with TRBJ2-2; 7 bases agree with TRBD2. V gave up 2 bases and J gave up 4 bases; unmatched junction bases: 5. The germline CDR1 and CDR2 sequences are SGHTS and YDEGEE. The CDR3 is 15 amino acids. CDR3 in DNA: TGTGCCAGCAGCTTAGGTCGGGGGGTCACCGGGGAGCTGTTTTTT. Amino acid sequence: CASSLGRGVTGELFF.

The chain links TRBV6-1 to TRBJ1-4, with D perhaps matching TRBD1 (6 bases). The ends were cut back, 0 bases at V and 10 bases at J, with 12 bases in the middle. Germline V gene lookup returns CDR1 MNHNS and CDR2 SASEGT. The CDR3 is 14 residues long. In DNA, the CDR3 is TGTGCCAGCAGTGAAGCTACAGGGTCTGGAAAACTGTTTTTT. This codes for CASSEATGSGKLFF.

The chain is built from TRBV29-1 and TRBJ2-1, with D perhaps matching TRBD2 (6 bases). The germline gives CDR1 SQVTM, CDR2 ANQGSEA. The V end lost 1 base, the J end lost 5 bases, and 9 bases lay between the germline ends. The CDR3 consists of 13 residues. CDR3 DNA: TGCAGCGTTGAAGCGGGACTCAACAATGAGCAGTTCTTC. This gives the protein CSVEAGLNNEQFF.

This chain joins TRBV2 and TRBJ2-1; 9 positions agree with TRBD2. The CDR3 consists of 14 residues. CDR1 and CDR2 from the germline V gene are SNHLY and FYNNEI. The J segment lost 10 bases and the V segment lost 6 bases, leaving 10 bases of the junction unmatched. Here the CDR3 reads CASSPSTSGAEQFF. The CDR3 DNA sequence: TGTGCCAGCAGCCCTTCGACTAGCGGAGCAGAGCAGTTCTTC.

This rearrangement joins TRBV6-5 to TRBJ2-2, with a possible D match to TRBD1 (6 bases). CDR3 length: 13 residues. Germline CDR1 is MNHEY and CDR2 is SVGAGI. V was pared by 5 bases and J by 7 bases, with 11 bases between. The CDR3 sequence is CASSTQGNGELFF. The DNA of the CDR3 is TGTGCCAGCAGTACGCAGGGGAACGGGGAGCTGTTTTTT.

This rearrangement joins TRBV11-3 to TRBJ2-7; 7 bases align to TRBD2. Germline V gene sequence: CDR1 SGHNT, CDR2 YENEEA. Germline trimming cut 5 bases from V and 0 bases from J; bases unmatched to any gene: 7. The CDR3 is made up of 15 amino acids. CDR3 nucleotide sequence: TGTGCCAGCAGCCCTCTAGCGGCCGGCTCCTACGAGCAGTACTTC. As protein: CASSPLAAGSYEQYF.

V usage is TRBV11-2 and J usage is TRBJ2-1, with TRBD2 matching 8 bases. The CDR3 sequence is 16 residues long. The V and J ends lost 1 base and 6 bases, in that order; junction bases with no gene match: 8. CDR1 is SGHAT and CDR2 is FQNNGV in the germline V gene. The CDR3 protein is CASSLGGTSTRNEQFF. The CDR3 region has the DNA TGTGCCAGCAGCTTAGGAGGGACTAGTACTCGCAATGAGCAGTTCTTC.